The clone carrying this T cell receptor beta chain was detected only a few times. These data come from a study of CD8 T cells in ankylosing spondylitis. Germline-derived CDR1 and CDR2 are MNHNS and SASEGT. This CDR3 has 13 residues. V lost 7 bases to trimming and J lost 3 bases, with 10 bases between them. Libraries for TCR beta were made by quantitative 5'-RACE with molecular barcodes. A single record per CDR3 protein comes from TCRdb applying MiXCR to the 5' RACE reads. The table shows some 250,000 distinct CDR3 sequences, with around a tenth occurring only once. The chain couples TRBV6-1 to TRBJ2-1; D might be TRBD2 (5 bases). Sequenced sample: blood, either unsorted or a sorted T cell fraction (not recorded which). The origin of this receptor is a male donor with ankylosing spondylitis or in good health (not recorded which). CDR3: CASNTGYYNEQFF. The CDR3 coding sequence is TGTGCCAGCAATACGGGATACTACAATGAGCAGTTCTTC.